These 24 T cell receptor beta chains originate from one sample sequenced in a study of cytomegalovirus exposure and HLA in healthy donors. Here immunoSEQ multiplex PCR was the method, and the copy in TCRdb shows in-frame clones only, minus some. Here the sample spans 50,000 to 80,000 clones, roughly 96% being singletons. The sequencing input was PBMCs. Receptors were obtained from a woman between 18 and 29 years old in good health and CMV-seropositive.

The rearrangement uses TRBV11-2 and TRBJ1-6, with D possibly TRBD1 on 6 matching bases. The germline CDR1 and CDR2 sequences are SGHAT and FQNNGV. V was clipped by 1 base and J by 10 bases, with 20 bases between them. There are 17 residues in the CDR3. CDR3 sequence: CASSLAVAGEVGSPLHF. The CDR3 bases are TGTGCCAGCAGCTTAGCTGTTGCAGGGGAAGTTGGATCACCCCTCCACTTT.

The CDR3 coding sequence is TGTGCCAGCAGCCCAGAAGGGGGTTCTAGCACAGATACGCAGTATTTT. This codes for CASSPEGGSSTDTQYF. The chain has TRBV7-6 and TRBJ2-3, with a weak D call TRBD1 (6 bases). The CDR3 is made up of 16 amino acids. Germline loops: CDR1 SGHVS, CDR2 FNYEAQ. V lost 5 bases to trimming and J lost 0 bases, with 15 bases between them. Complete variable domain (other parts from reference TRBV7-6 and TRBJ2-3): GAGVSQSPRYKVTKRGQDVALRCDPISGHVSLYWYRQALGQGPEFLTYFNYEAQQDKSGLPNDRFSAERPEGSISTLTIQRTEQRDSAMYRCASSPEGGSSTDTQYFGPGTRLTVL.

The CDR3 sequence is CASSLRGRGVYNEQFF. The CDR3 nucleotides read TGTGCCAGCAGCTTACGTGGCAGGGGGGTATACAATGAGCAGTTCTTC. The rearrangement links TRBV7-9 to TRBJ2-1, with a tentative D call TRBD1 (7 bases). Germline V gives CDR1 SEHNR, CDR2 FQNEAQ (reference sequence). The CDR3 length is 16 residues. The V end lost 2 bases, the J end lost 4 bases, and 15 bases lay between the germline ends.

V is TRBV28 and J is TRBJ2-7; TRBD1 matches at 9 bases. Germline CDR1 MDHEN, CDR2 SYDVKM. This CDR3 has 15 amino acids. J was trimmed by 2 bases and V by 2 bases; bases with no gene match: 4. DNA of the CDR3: TGTGCCAGCAGTTTACCGGGGACAGGGCCCTACGAGCAGTACTTC. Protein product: CASSLPGTGPYEQYF.

DNA of the CDR3: TGTGCCAGCCGGGACAGCCAGACCTACGAGCAGTACTTC. Residues: CASRDSQTYEQYF. The gene calls are TRBV2 and TRBJ2-7, with TRBD1 matching over 7 bases. V trimming: 8 bases; J trimming: 2 bases; junction bases outside the gene matches: 6. Germline CDR1 is SNHLY and CDR2 is FYNNEI. CDR3 length: 13 amino acids.

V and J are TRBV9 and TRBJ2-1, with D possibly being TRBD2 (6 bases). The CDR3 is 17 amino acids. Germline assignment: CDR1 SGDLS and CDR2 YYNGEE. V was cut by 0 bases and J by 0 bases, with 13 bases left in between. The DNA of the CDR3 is TGTGCCAGCAGCGTAGGTTCGGGACTGAGCTCCTACAATGAGCAGTTCTTC. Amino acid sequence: CASSVGSGLSSYNEQFF.

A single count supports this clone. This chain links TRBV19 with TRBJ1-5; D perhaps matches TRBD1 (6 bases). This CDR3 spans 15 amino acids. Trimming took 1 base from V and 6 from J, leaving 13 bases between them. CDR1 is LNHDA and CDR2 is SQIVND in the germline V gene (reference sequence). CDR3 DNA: TGTGCCAGTAGTATAGGGGTACAGGGATCTCAGCCCCAGCATTTT. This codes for CASSIGVQGSQPQHF.

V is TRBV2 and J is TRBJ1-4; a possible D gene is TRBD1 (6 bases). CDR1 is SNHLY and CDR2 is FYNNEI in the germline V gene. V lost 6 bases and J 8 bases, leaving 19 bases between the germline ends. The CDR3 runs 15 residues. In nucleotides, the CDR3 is TGTGCCAGCAGGTCCACAGGGCTTTCACTCGAAAAACTGTTTTTT. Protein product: CASRSTGLSLEKLFF.

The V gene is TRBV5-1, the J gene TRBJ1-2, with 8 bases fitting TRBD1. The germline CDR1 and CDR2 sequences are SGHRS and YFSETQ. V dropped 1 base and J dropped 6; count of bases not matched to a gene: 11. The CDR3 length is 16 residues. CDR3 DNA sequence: TGCGCCAGCAGCTTGTTGGGAGGACAGGGTTATGATGGCTACACCTTC. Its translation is CASSLLGGQGYDGYTF.

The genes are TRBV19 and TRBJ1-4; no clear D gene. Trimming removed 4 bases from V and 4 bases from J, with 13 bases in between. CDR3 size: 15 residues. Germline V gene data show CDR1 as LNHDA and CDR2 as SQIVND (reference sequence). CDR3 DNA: TGTGCCAGTAGTACTCAACACCGAATTAATGAAAAACTGTTTTTT. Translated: CASSTQHRINEKLFF.

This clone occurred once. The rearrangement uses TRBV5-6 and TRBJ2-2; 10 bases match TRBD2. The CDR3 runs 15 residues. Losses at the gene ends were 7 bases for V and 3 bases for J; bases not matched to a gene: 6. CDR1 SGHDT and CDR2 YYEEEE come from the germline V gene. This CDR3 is CASQQRGGYTGELFF. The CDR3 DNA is TGTGCCAGCCAACAGCGGGGGGGCTACACCGGGGAGCTGTTTTTT.

CDR3 residues: CASSLGTSGVSSYEQYF. CDR3 coding DNA: TGTGCCAGCAGCTTAGGGACTAGCGGGGTTTCTTCCTACGAGCAGTACTTC. V and J are TRBV7-8 and TRBJ2-7; TRBD2 matches 12 bases. V dropped 1 base and J dropped 1; count of bases not matched to a gene: 5. The length of the CDR3 is 17 residues. Germline CDR1 reads SGHVS; CDR2 reads FQNEAQ.

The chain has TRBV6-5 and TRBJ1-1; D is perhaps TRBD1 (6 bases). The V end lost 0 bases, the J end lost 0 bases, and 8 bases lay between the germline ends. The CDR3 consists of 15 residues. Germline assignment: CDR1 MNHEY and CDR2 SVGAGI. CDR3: CASSYSRTVNTEAFF. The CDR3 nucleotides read TGTGCCAGCAGTTACTCGCGGACAGTGAACACTGAAGCTTTCTTT.

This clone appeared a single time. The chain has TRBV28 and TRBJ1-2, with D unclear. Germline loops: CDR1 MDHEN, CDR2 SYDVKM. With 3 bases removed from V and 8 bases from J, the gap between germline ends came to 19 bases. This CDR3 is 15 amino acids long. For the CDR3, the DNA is TGTGCCAGCAGTTTGGGAGGCACCCAAGTCTACGGCTACACCTTC. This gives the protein CASSLGGTQVYGYTF.

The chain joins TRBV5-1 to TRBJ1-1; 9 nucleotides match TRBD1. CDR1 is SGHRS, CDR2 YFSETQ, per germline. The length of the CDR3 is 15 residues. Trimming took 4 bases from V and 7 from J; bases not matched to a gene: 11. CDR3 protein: CASSPGQGGYGEAFF. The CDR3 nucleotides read TGCGCCAGCAGCCCGGGACAGGGAGGATATGGTGAAGCTTTCTTT.

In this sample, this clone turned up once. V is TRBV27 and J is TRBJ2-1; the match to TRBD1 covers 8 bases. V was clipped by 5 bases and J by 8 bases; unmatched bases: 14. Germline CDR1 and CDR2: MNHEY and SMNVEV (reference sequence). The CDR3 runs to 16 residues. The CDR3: CASSPWTGFYKDEQFF. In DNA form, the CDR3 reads TGTGCCAGCAGTCCCTGGACAGGGTTTTATAAAGATGAGCAGTTCTTC.

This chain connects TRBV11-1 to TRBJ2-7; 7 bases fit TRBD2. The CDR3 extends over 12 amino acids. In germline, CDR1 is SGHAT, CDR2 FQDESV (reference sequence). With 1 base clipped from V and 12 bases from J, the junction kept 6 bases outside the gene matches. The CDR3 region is CASSLGLAEPYF. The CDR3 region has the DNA TGTGCCAGCAGCTTAGGTCTAGCGGAACCGTACTTC.

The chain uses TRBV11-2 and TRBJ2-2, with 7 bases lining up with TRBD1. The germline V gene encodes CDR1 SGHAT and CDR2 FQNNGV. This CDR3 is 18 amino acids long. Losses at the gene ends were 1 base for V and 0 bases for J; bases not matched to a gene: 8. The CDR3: CASSLVSLGTANTGELFF. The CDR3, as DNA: TGTGCCAGCAGCTTAGTCTCATTGGGGACAGCGAACACCGGGGAGCTGTTTTTT.

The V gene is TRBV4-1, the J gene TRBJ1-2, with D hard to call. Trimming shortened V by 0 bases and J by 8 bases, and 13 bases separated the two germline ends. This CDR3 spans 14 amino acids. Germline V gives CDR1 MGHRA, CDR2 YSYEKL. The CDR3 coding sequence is TGCGCCAGCAGCCAAGAAGATGGGCACAGCGGCTACACCTTC. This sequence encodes CASSQEDGHSGYTF.

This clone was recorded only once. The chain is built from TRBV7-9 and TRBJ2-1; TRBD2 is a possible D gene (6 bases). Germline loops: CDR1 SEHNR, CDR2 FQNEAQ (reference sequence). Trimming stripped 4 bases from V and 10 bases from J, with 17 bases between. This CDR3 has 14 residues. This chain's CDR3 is CASSSGDFRGEQFF. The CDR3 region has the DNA TGTGCCAGCAGCTCTGGGGACTTCCGAGGCGAGCAGTTCTTC.

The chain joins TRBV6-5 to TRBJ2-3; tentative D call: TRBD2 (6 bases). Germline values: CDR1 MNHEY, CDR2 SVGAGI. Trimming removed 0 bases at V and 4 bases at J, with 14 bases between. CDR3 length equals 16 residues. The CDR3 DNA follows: TGTGCCAGCAGTTACTCGGGCTGGGGAGGTCCAGATACGCAGTATTTT. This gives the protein CASSYSGWGGPDTQYF.

The CDR3 spells CASRPGQGHSYEQYF. The CDR3 DNA sequence: TGTGCCAGCAGACCCGGACAGGGACACTCCTACGAGCAGTACTTC. This chain joins TRBV28 and TRBJ2-7; TRBD1 matches 8 bases. With 6 bases clipped from V and 0 bases from J, the junction kept 7 bases outside the gene matches. There are 15 residues in the CDR3. Germline assignment: CDR1 MDHEN and CDR2 SYDVKM.

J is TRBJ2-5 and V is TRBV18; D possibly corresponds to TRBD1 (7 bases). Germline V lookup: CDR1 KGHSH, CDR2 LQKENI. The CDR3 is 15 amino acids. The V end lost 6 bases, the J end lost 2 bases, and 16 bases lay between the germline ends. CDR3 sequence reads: CASSRGTVNQETQYF. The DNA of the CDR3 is TGTGCCAGCTCCCGCGGGACAGTGAATCAAGAGACCCAGTACTTC.

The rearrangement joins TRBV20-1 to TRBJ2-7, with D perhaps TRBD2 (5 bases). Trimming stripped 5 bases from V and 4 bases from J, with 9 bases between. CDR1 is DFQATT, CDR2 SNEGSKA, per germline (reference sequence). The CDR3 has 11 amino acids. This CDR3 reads CSAYTRYEQYF. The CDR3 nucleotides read TGCAGTGCTTATACTAGGTACGAGCAGTACTTC.